This T cell receptor (beta chain) was recovered during a study of blood T cell repertoires in COVID-19. The ends were cut back, 7 bases at V and 7 bases at J, with 14 bases in the middle. Germline V CDR1 and CDR2: MDHEN, SYDVKM. This CDR3 is built from 13 residues. Per the original data handling: Nucleated cell number was recorded as an estimate derived from reference gene primer amplification. Assay used: immunoSEQ multiplex PCR; TCRdb lists only in-frame clones, some missing. That table is the source of V, J and clone size, and D and trimming were worked out from the DNA. The data contain over 200,000 clones, 75% to 90% of them singletons. Assignment of participants to cohorts was predicated upon participant-reported clinical history.

This clonotype was sampled from a man aged 30 to 45 who had recovered from COVID-19. This chain connects TRBV28 to TRBJ2-1; TRBD1 is a possible D gene (6 bases). Material: PBMCs or T cells enriched from blood (not recorded which). The CDR3 reads CASTPSGQNEQFF. For the CDR3, the DNA is TGTGCCAGCACCCCCTCCGGACAGAATGAGCAGTTCTTC.